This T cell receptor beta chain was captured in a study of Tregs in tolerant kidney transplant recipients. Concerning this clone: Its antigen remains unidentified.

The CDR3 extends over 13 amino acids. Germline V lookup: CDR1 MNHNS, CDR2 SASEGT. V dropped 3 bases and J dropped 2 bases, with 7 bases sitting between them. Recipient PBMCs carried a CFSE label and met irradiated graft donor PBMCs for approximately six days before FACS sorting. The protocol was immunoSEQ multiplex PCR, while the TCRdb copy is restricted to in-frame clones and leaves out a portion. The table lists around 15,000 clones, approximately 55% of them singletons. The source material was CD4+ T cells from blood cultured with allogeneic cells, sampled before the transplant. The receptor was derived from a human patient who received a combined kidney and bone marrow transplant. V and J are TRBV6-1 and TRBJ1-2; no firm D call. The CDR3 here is CASSDPGNYGYTF. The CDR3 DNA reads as TGTGCCAGCAGTGATCCGGGAAACTATGGCTACACCTTC.